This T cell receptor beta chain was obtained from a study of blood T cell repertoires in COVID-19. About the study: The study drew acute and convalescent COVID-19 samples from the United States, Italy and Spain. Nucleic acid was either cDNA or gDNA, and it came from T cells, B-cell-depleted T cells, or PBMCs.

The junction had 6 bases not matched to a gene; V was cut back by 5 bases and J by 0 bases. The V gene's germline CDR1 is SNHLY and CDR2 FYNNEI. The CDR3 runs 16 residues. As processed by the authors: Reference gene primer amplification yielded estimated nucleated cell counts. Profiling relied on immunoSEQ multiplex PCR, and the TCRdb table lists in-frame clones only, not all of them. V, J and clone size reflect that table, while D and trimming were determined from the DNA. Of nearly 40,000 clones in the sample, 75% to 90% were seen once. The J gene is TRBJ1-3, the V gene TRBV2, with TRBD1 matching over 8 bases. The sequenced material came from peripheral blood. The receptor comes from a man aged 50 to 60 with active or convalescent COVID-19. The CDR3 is CASSRDRTYSGNTIYF. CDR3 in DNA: TGTGCCAGCAGTCGGGACAGGACCTACTCTGGAAACACCATATATTTT.